One and the same sample provided the 10 T cell receptor beta chains below, sequenced in a study of neurological immune-mediated disorders. TCRdb re-called the 5' RACE reads with MiXCR, one entry per CDR3 protein. The sample consists of tens of thousands of distinct CDR3 sequences, around 14% of them appearing once. Time point described: technical triplicate 1. The sample taken for sequencing was CD4+ T cells from blood. Receptors were obtained from a female donor with HTLV-1-associated myelopathy (HAM/TSP).

This clonotype was seen at least ten times. V gene TRBV5-1 combines with J gene TRBJ2-7; D remains unclear. The length of the CDR3 is 14 residues. Germline-derived CDR1 and CDR2 are SGHRS and YFSETQ. V shed 4 bases and J shed 1 base, with 12 bases lying between them. CDR3 nucleotide sequence: TGCGCCAGCAGCCCTGCGGCTCATTCCTACGAGCAGTACTTC. This translates into CASSPAAHSYEQYF.

This clonotype was counted ten times or more. J is TRBJ1-2 and V is TRBV20-1, with D tentatively TRBD1 (5 bases). This CDR3 has 12 amino acids. Deletions cut 5 bases from V and 4 bases from J, with 11 bases between. Germline CDR1 and CDR2: DFQATT and SNEGSKA (reference sequence). The CDR3 region has the DNA TGCAGTGCTGGCCCAGACAGCTATGGCTACACCTTC. Amino acids: CSAGPDSYGYTF.

This clonotype was detected ten times or more. The chain couples TRBV4-3 to TRBJ1-1; TRBD1 agrees at 7 bases. The CDR3 spans 15 residues. With V trimmed by 4 bases and J by 3 bases, 8 bases remained unmatched. Germline values: CDR1 LGHNA, CDR2 YSLEER. The CDR3 loop is CASSLEQGFDTEAFF. The CDR3 coding sequence is TGCGCCAGCAGCCTAGAACAGGGGTTCGACACTGAAGCTTTCTTT.

This clonotype has ten or more counts. The V call is TRBV7-9, the J call TRBJ2-3; D might be TRBD2 (5 bases). From germline, CDR1 is SEHNR and CDR2 FQNEAQ (reference sequence). The CDR3 has 14 residues. Trimming stripped 2 bases from V and 4 bases from J, with 10 bases between. Here the CDR3 DNA reads TGTGCCAGCAGCTTATCCGAGGGTCCAGATACGCAGTATTTT. Amino acids: CASSLSEGPDTQYF.

This clonotype is medium-sized by share. V gene TRBV6-6 combines with J gene TRBJ2-5, with D tentatively TRBD1 (6 bases). Per the germline V gene, CDR1 is MNHNY and CDR2 is SVGAGI (reference sequence). This CDR3 has 14 amino acids. The germline V and J ends were trimmed by 6 bases and 0 bases, with 11 bases remaining between them. CDR3 residues: CASSRGQYQETQYF. In DNA form, the CDR3 reads TGTGCCAGCAGCCGCGGACAGTACCAAGAGACCCAGTACTTC.

This clonotype was counted ten times or more. The rearrangement links TRBV28 to TRBJ2-2; D remains ambiguous. The V and J ends lost 6 bases and 4 bases respectively, with 15 bases between them. The CDR3 has 15 amino acids. In germline, CDR1 is MDHEN, CDR2 SYDVKM. For the CDR3, the DNA is TGTGCCAGCAGCCCACAACAAAAGGTCACCGGGGAGCTGTTTTTT. This sequence encodes CASSPQQKVTGELFF.

Many counts were recorded for this clonotype. The genes are TRBV10-3 and TRBJ1-1; no clear D gene. Trimming cost V 4 bases and J 5 bases, with 8 bases left between them. CDR3 length equals 12 residues. Germline lookup yields CDR1 ENHRY and CDR2 SYGVKD. For the CDR3, the DNA is TGTGCCATCAGTGTTGGGGATACTGAAGCTTTCTTT. Its protein is CAISVGDTEAFF.

This clonotype turned up a few times. The chain links TRBV6-4 to TRBJ2-5, with D possibly matching TRBD2 (7 bases). The V end was cut by 9 bases, the J end by 5 bases, with 31 bases between. The CDR3 is 18 residues long. Per the germline V gene, CDR1 is MRHNA and CDR2 is SNTAGT. CDR3 loop: CARTKGEGLGDRGETQYF. The CDR3 DNA follows: TGTGCCAGAACCAAGGGGGAGGGTCTAGGGGATAGAGGCGAGACCCAGTACTTC.

In its sample, this clonotype was seen many times. The V and J genes are TRBV6-5 and TRBJ1-2; D may be TRBD1 (5 bases). Trimming removed 0 bases at V and 8 bases at J, with 22 bases between. There are 17 residues in the CDR3. Germline V gene lookup returns CDR1 MNHEY and CDR2 SVGAGI. CDR3 sequence reads: CASSYSSRVGGRIGYTF. CDR3 sequence (DNA): TGTGCCAGCAGTTACTCCTCTCGGGTTGGGGGGAGGATCGGCTACACCTTC.

This clonotype was picked up many times. The CDR3 DNA sequence: TGTGCCAGCAGCTTATCTGGGGGGGGGACCTTGGATGAGCAGTTCTTC. Translating it yields CASSLSGGGTLDEQFF. This sequence joins TRBV7-2 and TRBJ2-1; 7 bases are shared with TRBD2. Germline assignment: CDR1 SGHTA and CDR2 FQGNSA. CDR3 length: 16 residues. Trimming at V came to 2 bases and at J to 8 bases, leaving 12 bases not matched to a gene.